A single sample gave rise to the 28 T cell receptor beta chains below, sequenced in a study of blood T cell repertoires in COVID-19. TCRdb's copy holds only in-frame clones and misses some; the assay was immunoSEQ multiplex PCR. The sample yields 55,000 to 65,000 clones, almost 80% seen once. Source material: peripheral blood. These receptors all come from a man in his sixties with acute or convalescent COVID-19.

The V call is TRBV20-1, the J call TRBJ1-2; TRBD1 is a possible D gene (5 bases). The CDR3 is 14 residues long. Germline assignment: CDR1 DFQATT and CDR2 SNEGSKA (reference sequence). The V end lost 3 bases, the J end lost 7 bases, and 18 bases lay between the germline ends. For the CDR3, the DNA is TGCAGTGCTAGTTTGGGCAGGGCGGCTGGTGGCTACACCTTC. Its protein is CSASLGRAAGGYTF.

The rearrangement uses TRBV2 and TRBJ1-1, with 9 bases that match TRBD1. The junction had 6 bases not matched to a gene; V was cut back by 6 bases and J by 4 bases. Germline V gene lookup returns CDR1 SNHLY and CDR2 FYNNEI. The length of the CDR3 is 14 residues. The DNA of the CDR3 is TGTGCCAGCAGCTGGGACAGGGAGGGCACTGAAGCTTTCTTT. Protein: CASSWDREGTEAFF. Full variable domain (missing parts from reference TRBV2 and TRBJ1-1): EPEVTQTPSHQVTQMGQEVILRCVPISNHLYFYWYRQILGQKVEFLVSFYNNEISEKSEIFDDQFSVERPDGSNFTLKIRSTKLEDSAMYFCASSWDREGTEAFFGQGTRLTVV.

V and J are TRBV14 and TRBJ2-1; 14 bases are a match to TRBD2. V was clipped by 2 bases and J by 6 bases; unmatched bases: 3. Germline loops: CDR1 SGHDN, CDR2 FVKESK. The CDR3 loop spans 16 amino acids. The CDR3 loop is CASSQPGLAGVNEQFF. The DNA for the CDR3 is TGTGCCAGCAGCCAACCGGGACTAGCGGGGGTCAATGAGCAGTTCTTC.

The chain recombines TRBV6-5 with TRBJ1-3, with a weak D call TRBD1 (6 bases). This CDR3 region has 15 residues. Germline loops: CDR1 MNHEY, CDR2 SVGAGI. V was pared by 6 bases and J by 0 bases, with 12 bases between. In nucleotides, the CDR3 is TGTGCCAGCAGGCTCCTCAGGGGCTCTGGAAACACCATATATTTT. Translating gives CASRLLRGSGNTIYF.

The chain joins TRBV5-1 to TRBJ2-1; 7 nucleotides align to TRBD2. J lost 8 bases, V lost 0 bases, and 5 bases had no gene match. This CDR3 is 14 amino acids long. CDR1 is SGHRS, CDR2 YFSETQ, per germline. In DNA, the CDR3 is TGCGCCAGCAGCTTGGGACTAGCAAACGATGAGCAGTTCTTC. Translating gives CASSLGLANDEQFF.

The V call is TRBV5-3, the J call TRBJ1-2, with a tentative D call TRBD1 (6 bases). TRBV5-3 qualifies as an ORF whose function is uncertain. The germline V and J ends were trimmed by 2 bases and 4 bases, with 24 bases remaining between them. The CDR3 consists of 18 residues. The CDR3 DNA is TGTGCCAGAAGCTTTCACGGGCAGGGACAAAATAGGCGCTATGGCTACACCTTC. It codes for CARSFHGQGQNRRYGYTF.

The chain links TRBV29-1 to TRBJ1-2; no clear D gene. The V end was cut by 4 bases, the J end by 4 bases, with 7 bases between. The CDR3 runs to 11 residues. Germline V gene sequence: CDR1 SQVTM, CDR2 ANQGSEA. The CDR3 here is CSVAGSYGYTF. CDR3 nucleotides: TGCAGCGTTGCGGGATCCTATGGCTACACCTTC. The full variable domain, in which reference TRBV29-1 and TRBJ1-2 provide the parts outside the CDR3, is SAVISQKPSRDICQRGTSLTIQCQVDSQVTMMFWYRQQPGQSLTLIATANQGSEATYESGFVIDKFPISRPNLTFSTLTVSNMSPEDSSIYLCSVAGSYGYTFGSGTRLTVV.

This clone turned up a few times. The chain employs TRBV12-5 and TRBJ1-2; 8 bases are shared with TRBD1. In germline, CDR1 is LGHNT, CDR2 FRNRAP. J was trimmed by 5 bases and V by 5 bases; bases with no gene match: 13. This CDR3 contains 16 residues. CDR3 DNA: TGTGCTAGTGGTGCATCTCCCGGGACAGGACGATATGGCTACACCTTC. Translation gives CASGASPGTGRYGYTF.

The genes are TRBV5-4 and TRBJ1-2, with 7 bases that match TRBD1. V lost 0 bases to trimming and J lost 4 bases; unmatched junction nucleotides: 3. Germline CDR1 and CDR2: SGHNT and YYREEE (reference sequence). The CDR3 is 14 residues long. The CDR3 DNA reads TGTGCCAGCAGCTTGGGACAGGGAGTCTATGGCTACACCTTC. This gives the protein CASSLGQGVYGYTF.

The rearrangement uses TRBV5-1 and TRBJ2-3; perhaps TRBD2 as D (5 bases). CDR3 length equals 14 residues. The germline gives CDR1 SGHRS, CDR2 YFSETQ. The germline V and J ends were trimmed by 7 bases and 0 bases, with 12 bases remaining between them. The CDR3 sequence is CASHGEMSTDTQYF. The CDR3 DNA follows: TGCGCCAGCCACGGGGAGATGAGCACAGATACGCAGTATTTT.

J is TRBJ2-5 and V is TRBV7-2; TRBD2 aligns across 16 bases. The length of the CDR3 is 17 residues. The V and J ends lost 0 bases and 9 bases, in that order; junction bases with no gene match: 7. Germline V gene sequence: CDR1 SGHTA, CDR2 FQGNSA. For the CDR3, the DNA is TGTGCCAGCAGCTTAGCTGGGACTAGCGGGGGGGCCGGGGCCCAGTACTTC. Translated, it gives CASSLAGTSGGAGAQYF.

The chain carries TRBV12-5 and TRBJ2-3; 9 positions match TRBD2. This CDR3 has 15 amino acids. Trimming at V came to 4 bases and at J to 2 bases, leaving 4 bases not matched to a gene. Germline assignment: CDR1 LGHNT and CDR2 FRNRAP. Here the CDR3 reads CASGSGGGATDTQYF. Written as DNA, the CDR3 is TGTGCTAGTGGTTCTGGCGGGGGGGCCACAGATACGCAGTATTTT.

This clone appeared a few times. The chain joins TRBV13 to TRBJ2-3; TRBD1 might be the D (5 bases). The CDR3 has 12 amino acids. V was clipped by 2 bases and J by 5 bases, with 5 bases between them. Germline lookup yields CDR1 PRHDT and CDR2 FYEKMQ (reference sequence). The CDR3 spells CASSLRGDTQYF. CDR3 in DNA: TGTGCCAGCAGCTTAAGGGGAGATACGCAGTATTTT.

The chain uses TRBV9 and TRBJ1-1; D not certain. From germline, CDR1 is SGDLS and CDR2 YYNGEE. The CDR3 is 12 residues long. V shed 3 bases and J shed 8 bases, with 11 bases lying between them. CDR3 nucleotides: TGTGCCAGCAGCGAGGGCCCGGGGGAAGCTTTCTTT. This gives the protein CASSEGPGEAFF.

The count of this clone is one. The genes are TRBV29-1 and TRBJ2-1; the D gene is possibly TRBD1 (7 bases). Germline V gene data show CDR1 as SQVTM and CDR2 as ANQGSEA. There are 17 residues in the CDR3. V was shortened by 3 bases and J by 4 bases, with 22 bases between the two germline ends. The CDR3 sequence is CSVDPRQGGLFYNEQFF. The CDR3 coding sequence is TGCAGCGTTGATCCCAGGCAGGGGGGACTCTTTTACAATGAGCAGTTCTTC.

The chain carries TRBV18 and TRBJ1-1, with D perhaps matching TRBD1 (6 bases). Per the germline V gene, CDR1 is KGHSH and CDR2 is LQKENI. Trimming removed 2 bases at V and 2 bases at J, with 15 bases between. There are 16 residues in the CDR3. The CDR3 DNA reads TGTGCCAGCTCACCAAGAGAAGGGGGTATTAACACTGAAGCTTTCTTT. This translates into CASSPREGGINTEAFF.

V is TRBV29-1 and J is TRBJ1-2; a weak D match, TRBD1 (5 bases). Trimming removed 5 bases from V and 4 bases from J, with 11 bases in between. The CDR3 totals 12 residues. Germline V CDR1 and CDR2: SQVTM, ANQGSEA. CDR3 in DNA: TGCAGCGTTTTGACAGCTAGCTATGGCTACACCTTC. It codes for CSVLTASYGYTF.

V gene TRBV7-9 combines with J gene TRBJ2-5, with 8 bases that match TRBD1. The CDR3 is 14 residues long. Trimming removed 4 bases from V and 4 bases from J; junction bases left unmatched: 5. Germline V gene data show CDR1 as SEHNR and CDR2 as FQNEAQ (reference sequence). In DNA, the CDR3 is TGTGCCAGCAGCTCGACAGGGGTCGGAGAGACCCAGTACTTC. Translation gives CASSSTGVGETQYF. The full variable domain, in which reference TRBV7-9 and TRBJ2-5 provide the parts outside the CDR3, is DTGVSQNPRHKITKRGQNVTFRCDPISEHNRLYWYRQTLGQGPEFLTYFQNEAQLEKSRLLSDRFSAERPKGSFSTLEIQRTEQGDSAMYLCASSSTGVGETQYFGPGTRLLVL.

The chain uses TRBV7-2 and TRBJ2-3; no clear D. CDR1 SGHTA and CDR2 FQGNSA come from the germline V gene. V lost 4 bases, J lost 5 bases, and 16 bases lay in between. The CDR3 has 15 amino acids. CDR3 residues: CASSYPGSPGDTQYF. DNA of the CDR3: TGTGCCAGCAGCTATCCGGGTTCCCCGGGAGATACGCAGTATTTT.

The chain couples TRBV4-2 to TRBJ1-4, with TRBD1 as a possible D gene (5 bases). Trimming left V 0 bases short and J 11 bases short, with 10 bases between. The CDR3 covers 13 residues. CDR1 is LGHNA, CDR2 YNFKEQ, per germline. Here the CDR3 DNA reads TGTGCCAGCAGCCAAGATTTTGGGGGGAAACTGTTTTTT. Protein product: CASSQDFGGKLFF.

The CDR3 loop is CSVGRGVNTGELFF. CDR3 sequence (DNA): TGCAGCGTTGGGCGGGGGGTGAACACCGGGGAGCTGTTTTTT. The chain carries TRBV29-1 and TRBJ2-2; 8 positions agree with TRBD2. This CDR3 spans 14 amino acids. V was clipped by 4 bases and J by 1 base; unmatched bases: 2. Germline V lookup: CDR1 SQVTM, CDR2 ANQGSEA.

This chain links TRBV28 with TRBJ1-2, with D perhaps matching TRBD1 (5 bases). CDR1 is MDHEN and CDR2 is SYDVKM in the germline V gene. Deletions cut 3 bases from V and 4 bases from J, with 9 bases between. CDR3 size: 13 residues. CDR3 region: CASSLKQVYGYTF. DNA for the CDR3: TGTGCCAGCAGTTTGAAACAGGTCTATGGCTACACCTTC.

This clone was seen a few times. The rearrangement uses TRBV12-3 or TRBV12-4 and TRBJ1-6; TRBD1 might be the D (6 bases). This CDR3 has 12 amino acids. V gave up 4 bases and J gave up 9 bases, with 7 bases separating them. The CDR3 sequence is CASSSGVSPLHF. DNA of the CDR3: TGTGCCAGCAGTTCAGGGGTTTCACCCCTCCACTTT.

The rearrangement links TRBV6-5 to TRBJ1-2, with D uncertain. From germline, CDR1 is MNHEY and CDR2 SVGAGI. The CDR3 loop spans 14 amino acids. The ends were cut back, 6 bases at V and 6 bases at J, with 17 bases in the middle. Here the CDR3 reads CASRTYGVSHGYTF. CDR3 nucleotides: TGTGCCAGCAGGACTTACGGCGTGTCTCATGGCTACACCTTC.

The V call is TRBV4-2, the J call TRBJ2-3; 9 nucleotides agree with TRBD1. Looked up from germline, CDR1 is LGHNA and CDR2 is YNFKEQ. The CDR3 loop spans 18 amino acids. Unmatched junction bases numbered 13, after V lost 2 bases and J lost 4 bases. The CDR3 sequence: CASSQPKRRGQGPDTQYF. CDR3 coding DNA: TGTGCCAGCAGCCAACCTAAGAGGAGGGGACAGGGCCCAGATACGCAGTATTTT.

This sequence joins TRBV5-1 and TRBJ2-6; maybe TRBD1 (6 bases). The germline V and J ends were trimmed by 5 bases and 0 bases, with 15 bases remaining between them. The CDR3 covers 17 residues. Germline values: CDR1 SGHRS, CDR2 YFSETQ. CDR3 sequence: CASSRVGASSGANVLTF. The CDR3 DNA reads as TGCGCCAGCAGTCGGGTGGGGGCTAGCTCTGGGGCCAACGTCCTGACTTTC.

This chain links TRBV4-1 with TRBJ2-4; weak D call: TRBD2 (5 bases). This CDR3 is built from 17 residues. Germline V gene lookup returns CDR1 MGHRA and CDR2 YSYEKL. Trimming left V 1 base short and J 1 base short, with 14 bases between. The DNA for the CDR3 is TGCGCCAGCAGCCAAGTTTTCGGCCCGGGGGCCAAAAACATTCAGTACTTC. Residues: CASSQVFGPGAKNIQYF.

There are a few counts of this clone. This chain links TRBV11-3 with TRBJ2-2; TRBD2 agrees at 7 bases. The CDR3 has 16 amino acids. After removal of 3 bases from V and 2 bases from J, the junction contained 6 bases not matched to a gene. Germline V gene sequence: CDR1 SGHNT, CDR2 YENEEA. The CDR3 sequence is CASSLGGTINTGELFF. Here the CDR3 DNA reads TGTGCCAGCAGCTTGGGGGGGACCATAAACACCGGGGAGCTGTTTTTT.